This T cell receptor beta chain was sequenced in a study of cytomegalovirus exposure and HLA in healthy donors. Points from the study as a whole: Rare TCR sequences dominated, though some public TCRs recurred in many donors.

The assay was immunoSEQ multiplex PCR, and TCRdb's table has in-frame clones only and misses some. The table has some 290,000 clones, around 90% seen once; the top ten hold around 0.88%. This clone is medium-sized in the sample. Its antigen is not known. J lost 6 bases, V lost 3 bases, and 7 bases had no gene match. In germline, CDR1 is LNHNV, CDR2 YYDKDF (reference sequence). The CDR3 is 15 amino acids. This clonotype was sampled from a man between 25 and 39 years old in good health and CMV-seronegative. The sample was PBMCs. This chain connects TRBV15 to TRBJ2-5; 10 bases match TRBD2. The CDR3 loop reads CATSSAAGGPQTQYF. The DNA of the CDR3 is TGTGCCACCAGCAGTGCAGCGGGGGGGCCACAGACCCAGTACTTC.